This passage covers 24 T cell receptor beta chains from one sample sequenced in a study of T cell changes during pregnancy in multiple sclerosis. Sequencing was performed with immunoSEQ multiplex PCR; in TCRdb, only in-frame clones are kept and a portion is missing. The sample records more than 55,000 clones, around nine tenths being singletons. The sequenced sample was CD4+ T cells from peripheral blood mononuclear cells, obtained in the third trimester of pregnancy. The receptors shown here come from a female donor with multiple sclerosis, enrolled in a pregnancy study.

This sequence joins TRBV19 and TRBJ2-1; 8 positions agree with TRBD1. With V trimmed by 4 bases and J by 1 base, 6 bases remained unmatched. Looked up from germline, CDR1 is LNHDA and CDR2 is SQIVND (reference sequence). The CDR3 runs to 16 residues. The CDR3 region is CASSTGQGLSYNEQFF. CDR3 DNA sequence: TGTGCCAGTAGTACAGGACAGGGCTTGTCCTACAATGAGCAGTTCTTC.

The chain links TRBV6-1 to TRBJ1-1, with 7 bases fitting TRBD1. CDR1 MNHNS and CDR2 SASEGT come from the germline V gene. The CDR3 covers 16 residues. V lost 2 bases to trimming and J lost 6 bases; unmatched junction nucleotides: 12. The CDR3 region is CASSELWTGLGAEAFF. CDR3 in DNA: TGTGCCAGCAGTGAATTATGGACAGGTCTAGGGGCTGAAGCTTTCTTT.

This CDR3 is CSVGSVVGTGIDEQYF. The CDR3 DNA reads as TGCAGCGTTGGTTCCGTAGTCGGGACAGGTATCGACGAGCAGTACTTC. V gene TRBV29-1 combines with J gene TRBJ2-7; 8 nucleotides align to TRBD1. The germline V gene encodes CDR1 SQVTM and CDR2 ANQGSEA. CDR3 length equals 16 residues. The V gene end was trimmed by 4 bases and the J gene end by 5 bases; junction bases not matched to a gene: 16.

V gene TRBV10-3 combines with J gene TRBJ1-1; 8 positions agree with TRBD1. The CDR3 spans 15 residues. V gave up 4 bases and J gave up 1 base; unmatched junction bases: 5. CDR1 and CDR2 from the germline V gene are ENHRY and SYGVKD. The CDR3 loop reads CAISGPGQGNTEAFF. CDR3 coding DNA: TGTGCCATCAGTGGACCCGGACAGGGGAACACTGAAGCTTTCTTT.

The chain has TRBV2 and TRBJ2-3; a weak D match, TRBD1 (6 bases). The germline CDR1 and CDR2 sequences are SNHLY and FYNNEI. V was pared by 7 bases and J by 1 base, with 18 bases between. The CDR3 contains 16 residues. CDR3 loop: CASNPGRAGGTDTQYF. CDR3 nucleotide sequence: TGTGCCAGCAACCCTGGAAGGGCAGGGGGCACAGATACGCAGTATTTT.

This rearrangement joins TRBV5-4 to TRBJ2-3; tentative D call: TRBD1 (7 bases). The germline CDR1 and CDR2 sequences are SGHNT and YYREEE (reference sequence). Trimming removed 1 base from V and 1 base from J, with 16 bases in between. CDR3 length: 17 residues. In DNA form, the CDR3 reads TGTGCCAGCAGCTTGAACCGACAGGGCGGGGGCACAGATACGCAGTATTTT. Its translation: CASSLNRQGGGTDTQYF.

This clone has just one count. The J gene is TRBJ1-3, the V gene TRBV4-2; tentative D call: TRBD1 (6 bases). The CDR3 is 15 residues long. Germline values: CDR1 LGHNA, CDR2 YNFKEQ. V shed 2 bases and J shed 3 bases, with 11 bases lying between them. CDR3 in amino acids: CASSQLRGGGNTIYF. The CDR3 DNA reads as TGTGCCAGCAGCCAATTAAGAGGGGGTGGAAACACCATATATTTT.

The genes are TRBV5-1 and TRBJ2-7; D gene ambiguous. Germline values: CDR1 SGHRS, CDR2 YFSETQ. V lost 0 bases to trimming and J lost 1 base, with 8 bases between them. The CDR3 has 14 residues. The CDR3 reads CASSLDARSYEQYF. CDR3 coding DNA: TGCGCCAGCAGCTTGGATGCGAGATCCTACGAGCAGTACTTC.

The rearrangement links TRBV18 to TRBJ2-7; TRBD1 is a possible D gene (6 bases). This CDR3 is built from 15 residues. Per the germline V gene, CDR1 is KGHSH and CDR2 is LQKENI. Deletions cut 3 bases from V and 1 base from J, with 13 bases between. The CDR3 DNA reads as TGTGCCAGCTCACCGCAGGGGTCGCCTTCCTACGAGCAGTACTTC. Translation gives CASSPQGSPSYEQYF.

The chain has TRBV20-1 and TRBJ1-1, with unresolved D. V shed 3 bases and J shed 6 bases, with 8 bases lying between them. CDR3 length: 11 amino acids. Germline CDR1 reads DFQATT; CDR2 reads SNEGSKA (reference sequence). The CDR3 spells CSASEDSEAFF. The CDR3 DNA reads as TGCAGTGCTAGCGAGGACTCTGAAGCTTTCTTT.

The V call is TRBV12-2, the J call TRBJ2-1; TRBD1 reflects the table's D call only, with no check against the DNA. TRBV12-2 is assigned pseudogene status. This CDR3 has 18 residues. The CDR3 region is CASRLGPGTGLSYNEQFF. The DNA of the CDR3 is TGTGCAAGTCGCTTAGGTCCCGGGACAGGGCTATCCTACAATGAGCAGTTCTTC.

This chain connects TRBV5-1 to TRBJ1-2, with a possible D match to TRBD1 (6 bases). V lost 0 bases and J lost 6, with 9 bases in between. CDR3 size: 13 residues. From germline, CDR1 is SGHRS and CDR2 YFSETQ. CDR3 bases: TGCGCCAGCAGCTTGGCGGCAGGGGATGGCTACACCTTC. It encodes CASSLAAGDGYTF.

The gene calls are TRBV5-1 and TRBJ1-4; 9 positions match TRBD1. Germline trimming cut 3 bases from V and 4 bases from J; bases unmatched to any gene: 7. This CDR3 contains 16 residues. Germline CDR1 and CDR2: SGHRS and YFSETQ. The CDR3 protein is CASSSFGQGSNEKLFF. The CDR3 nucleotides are TGCGCCAGCAGCTCATTCGGACAGGGGAGTAATGAAAAACTGTTTTTT.

The CDR3 loop is CASSIRQGSYGYTF. CDR3 DNA sequence: TGTGCCAGCAGCATAAGACAGGGCAGCTATGGCTACACCTTC. The chain combines TRBV6-1 with TRBJ1-2, with 7 bases that match TRBD1. The J segment lost 4 bases and the V segment lost 6 bases, leaving 8 bases of the junction unmatched. The germline gives CDR1 MNHNS, CDR2 SASEGT. The CDR3 extends over 14 amino acids.

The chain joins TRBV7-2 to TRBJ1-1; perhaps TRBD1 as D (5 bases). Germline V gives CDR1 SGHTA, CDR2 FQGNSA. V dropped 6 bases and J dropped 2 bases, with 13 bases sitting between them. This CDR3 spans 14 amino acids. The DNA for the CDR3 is TGTGCCAGCAGATATTCGGGGGTTAACACTGAAGCTTTCTTT. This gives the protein CASRYSGVNTEAFF.

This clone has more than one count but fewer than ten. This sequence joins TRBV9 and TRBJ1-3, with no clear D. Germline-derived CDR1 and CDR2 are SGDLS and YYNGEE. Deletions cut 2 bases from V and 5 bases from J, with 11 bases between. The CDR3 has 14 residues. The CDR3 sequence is CASSVGLQRNTIYF. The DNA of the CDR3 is TGTGCCAGCAGCGTCGGACTTCAGAGAAACACCATATATTTT.

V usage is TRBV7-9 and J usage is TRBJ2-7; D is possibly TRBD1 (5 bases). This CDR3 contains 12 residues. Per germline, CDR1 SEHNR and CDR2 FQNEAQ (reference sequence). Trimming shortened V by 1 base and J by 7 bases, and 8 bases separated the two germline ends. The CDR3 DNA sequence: TGTGCCAGCAGCTTAGGGGGCGGAGAGCAGTACTTC. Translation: CASSLGGGEQYF.

The chain's CDR3 is CATNSPGQGNYGYTF. CDR3 in DNA: TGTGCCACCAACTCACCGGGACAGGGTAACTATGGCTACACCTTC. The chain carries TRBV19 and TRBJ1-2; 9 bases map to TRBD1. Trimming cost V 10 bases and J 1 base; bases outside gene matches: 10. This CDR3 region has 15 residues. Germline CDR1 is LNHDA and CDR2 is SQIVND (reference sequence).

The CDR3 DNA is TGTGCCAGCAGCCAAGGAGTGGGAGTGGGCACCGGGGAGCTGTTTTTT. Encoded protein: CASSQGVGVGTGELFF. The rearrangement links TRBV7-6 to TRBJ2-2, with D tentatively TRBD2 (5 bases). Germline CDR1 is SGHVS and CDR2 is FNYEAQ. This CDR3 is 16 amino acids long. V was shortened by 5 bases and J by 4 bases, with 17 bases between the two germline ends. The whole variable domain, filled in from reference TRBV7-6 and TRBJ2-2, reads GAGVSQSPRYKVTKRGQDVALRCDPISGHVSLYWYRQALGQGPEFLTYFNYEAQQDKSGLPNDRFSAERPEGSISTLTIQRTEQRDSAMYRCASSQGVGVGTGELFFGEGSRLTVL.

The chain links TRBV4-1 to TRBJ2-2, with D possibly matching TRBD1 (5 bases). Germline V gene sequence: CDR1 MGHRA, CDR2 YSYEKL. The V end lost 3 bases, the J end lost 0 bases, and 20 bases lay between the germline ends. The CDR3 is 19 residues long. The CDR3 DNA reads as TGCGCCAGCAGCCAGATCGACAGACTTAAAGGATCGAACACCGGGGAGCTGTTTTTT. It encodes CASSQIDRLKGSNTGELFF.

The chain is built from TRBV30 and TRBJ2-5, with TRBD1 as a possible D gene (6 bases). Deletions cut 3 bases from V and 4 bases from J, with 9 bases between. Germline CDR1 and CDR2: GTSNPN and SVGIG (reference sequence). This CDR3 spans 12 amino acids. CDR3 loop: CAWRQGGETQYF. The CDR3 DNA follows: TGTGCCTGGAGACAGGGCGGAGAGACCCAGTACTTC. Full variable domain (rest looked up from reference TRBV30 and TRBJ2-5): SQTIHQWPATLVQPVGSPLSLECTVEGTSNPNLYWYRQAAGRGLQLLFYSVGIGQISSEVPQNLSASRPQDRQFILSSKKLLLSDSGFYLCAWRQGGETQYFGPGTRLLVL.

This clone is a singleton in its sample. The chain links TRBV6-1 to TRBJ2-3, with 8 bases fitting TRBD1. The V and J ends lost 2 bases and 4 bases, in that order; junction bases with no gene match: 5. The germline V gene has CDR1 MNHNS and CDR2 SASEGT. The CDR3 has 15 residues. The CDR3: CASSERTGRSDTQYF. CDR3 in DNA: TGTGCCAGCAGTGAAAGGACAGGGCGATCAGATACGCAGTATTTT.

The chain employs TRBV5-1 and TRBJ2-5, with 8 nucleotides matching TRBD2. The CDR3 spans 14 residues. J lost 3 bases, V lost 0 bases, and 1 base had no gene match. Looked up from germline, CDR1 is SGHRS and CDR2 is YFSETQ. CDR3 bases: TGCGCCAGCAGCTTGGATAGCGGGAAAGAGACCCAGTACTTC. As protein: CASSLDSGKETQYF.

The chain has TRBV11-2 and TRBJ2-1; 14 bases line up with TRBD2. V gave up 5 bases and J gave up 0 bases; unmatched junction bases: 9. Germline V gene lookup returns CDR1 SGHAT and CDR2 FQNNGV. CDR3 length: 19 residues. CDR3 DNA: TGTGCCAGCAGCCGGGGACTAGCGGGGGCCTCCGCCTCCTACAATGAGCAGTTCTTC. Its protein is CASSRGLAGASASYNEQFF.